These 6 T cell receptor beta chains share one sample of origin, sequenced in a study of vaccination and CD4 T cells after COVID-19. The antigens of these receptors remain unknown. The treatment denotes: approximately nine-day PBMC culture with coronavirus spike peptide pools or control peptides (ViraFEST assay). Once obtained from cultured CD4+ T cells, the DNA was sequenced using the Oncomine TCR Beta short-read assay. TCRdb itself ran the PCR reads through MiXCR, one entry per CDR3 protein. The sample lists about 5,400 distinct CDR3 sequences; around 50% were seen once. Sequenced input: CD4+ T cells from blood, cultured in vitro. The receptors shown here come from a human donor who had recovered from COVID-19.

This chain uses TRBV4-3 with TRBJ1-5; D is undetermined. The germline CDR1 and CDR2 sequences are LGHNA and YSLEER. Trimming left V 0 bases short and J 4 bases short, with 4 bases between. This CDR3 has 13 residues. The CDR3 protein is CASSQDLNQPQHF. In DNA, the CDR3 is TGCGCCAGCAGCCAAGATTTGAATCAGCCCCAGCATTTT.

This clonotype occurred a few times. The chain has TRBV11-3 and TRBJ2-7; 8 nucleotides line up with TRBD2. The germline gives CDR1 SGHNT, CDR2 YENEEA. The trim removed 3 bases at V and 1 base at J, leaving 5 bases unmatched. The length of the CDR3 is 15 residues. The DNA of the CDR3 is TGTGCCAGCAGCTTCTTGTTAGCGGGATCCTACGAGCAGTACTTC. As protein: CASSFLLAGSYEQYF.

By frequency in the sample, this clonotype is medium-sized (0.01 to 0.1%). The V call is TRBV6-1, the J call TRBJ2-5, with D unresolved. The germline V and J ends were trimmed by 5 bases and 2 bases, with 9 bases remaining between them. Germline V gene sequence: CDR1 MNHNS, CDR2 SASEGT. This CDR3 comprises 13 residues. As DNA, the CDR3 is TGTGCCAGCAGTAAACAGCCACAAGAGACCCAGTACTTC. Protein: CASSKQPQETQYF.

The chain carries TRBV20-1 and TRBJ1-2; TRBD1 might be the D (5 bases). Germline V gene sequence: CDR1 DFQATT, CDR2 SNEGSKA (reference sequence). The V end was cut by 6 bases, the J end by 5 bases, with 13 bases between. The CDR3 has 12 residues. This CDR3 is CSARELGYGYTF. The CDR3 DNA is TGCAGTGCCAGGGAGCTGGGGTATGGCTACACCTTC.

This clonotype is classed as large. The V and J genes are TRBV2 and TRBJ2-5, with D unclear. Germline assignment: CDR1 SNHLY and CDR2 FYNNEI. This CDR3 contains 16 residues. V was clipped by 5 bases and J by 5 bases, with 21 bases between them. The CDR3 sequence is CASSMVGDRALETQYF. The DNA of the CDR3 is TGTGCCAGCAGTATGGTAGGAGATCGGGCTTTGGAGACCCAGTACTTC.

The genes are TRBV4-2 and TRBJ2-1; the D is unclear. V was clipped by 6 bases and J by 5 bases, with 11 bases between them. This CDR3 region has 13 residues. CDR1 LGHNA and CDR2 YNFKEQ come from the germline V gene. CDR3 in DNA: TGTGCCAGCAGTCGAGACGCTGACAATGAGCAGTTCTTC. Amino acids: CASSRDADNEQFF.